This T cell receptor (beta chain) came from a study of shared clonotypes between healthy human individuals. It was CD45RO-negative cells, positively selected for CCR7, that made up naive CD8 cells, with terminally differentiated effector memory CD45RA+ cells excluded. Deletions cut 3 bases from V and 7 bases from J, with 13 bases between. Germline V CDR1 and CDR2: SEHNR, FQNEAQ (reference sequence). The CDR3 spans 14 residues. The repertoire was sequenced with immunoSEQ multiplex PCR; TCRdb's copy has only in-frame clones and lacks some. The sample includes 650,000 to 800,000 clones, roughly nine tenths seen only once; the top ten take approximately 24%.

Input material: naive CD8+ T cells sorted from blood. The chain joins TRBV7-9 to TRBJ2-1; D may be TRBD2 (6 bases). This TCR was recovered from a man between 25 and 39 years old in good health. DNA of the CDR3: TGTGCCAGCAGCTTGACTAGTCAGGTAAATGAGCAGTTCTTC. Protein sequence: CASSLTSQVNEQFF.